These 11 T cell receptor beta chains originate from one sample sequenced in a study of human T cells and chemical hapten exposure. The time point: healthy volunteer bleed at 6 weeks. Researchers extracted total RNA from unfractionated whole blood. From the RACE reads, TCRdb called clonotypes with MiXCR, one entry per CDR3 protein. The sample records fewer than 85,000 distinct CDR3 sequences, 8.6% being singletons. Sequencing used whole blood. These receptors originate from a male donor in good health. Some clones in this sample may be carry-over from other donors' samples.

CDR3 residues: CASSDSRIFGTGELFF. For the CDR3, the DNA is TGTGCCAGCAGTGACTCACGGATTTTTGGGACCGGGGAGCTGTTTTTT. The chain links TRBV2 to TRBJ2-2; D gene ambiguous. V lost 3 bases to trimming and J lost 5 bases, with 16 bases between them. The CDR3 extends over 16 amino acids. CDR1 and CDR2 from the germline V gene are SNHLY and FYNNEI.

This clonotype was counted between two and nine times. The J gene is TRBJ2-7, the V gene TRBV20-1; TRBD2 is a possible D gene (6 bases). Germline V gene lookup returns CDR1 DFQATT and CDR2 SNEGSKA (reference sequence). There are 12 residues in the CDR3. V was cut by 0 bases and J by 3 bases, with 6 bases left in between. As DNA, the CDR3 is TGCAGTGCTAGAGAGACTAGCTACGAGCAGTACTTC. It yields the protein CSARETSYEQYF.

This clonotype was counted only a few times. The CDR3 DNA reads TGTGCCAGCAGCTTCCAGCCAGAGAACACTGAAGCTTTCTTT. Translated: CASSFQPENTEAFF. The chain recombines TRBV5-5 with TRBJ1-1; D remains unclear. The germline CDR1 and CDR2 sequences are SGHKS and YYEKEE (reference sequence). Trimming pared 2 bases from V and 1 base from J, leaving 9 bases between. The CDR3 runs 14 residues.

The genes are TRBV7-6 and TRBJ2-7; 7 bases are shared with TRBD1. CDR3 length: 15 amino acids. The V gene's germline CDR1 is SGHVS and CDR2 FNYEAQ. Unmatched junction bases numbered 9, after V lost 5 bases and J lost 2 bases. The chain's CDR3 is CASSIGQVGPYEQYF. CDR3 DNA sequence: TGTGCCAGCAGCATCGGACAGGTTGGCCCCTACGAGCAGTACTTC.

This clonotype was counted ten times or more. The chain carries TRBV5-1 and TRBJ2-6; D might be TRBD1 or TRBD2, each matching 5 bases. The CDR3 extends over 16 amino acids. Looked up from germline, CDR1 is SGHRS and CDR2 is YFSETQ. The V and J ends lost 6 bases and 1 base respectively, with 14 bases between them. The CDR3: CASTDSGVSGANVLTF. The DNA of the CDR3 is TGCGCCAGCACCGACAGCGGCGTATCTGGGGCCAACGTCCTGACTTTC.

V and J are TRBV29-1 and TRBJ2-1; no clear D. Germline lookup yields CDR1 SQVTM and CDR2 ANQGSEA. V shed 7 bases and J shed 0 bases, with 13 bases lying between them. CDR3 size: 14 residues. For the CDR3, the DNA is TGCAGCGCCCTGATAGGCAGCTCCTACAATGAGCAGTTCTTC. Amino acid sequence: CSALIGSSYNEQFF.

This clonotype was observed at least ten times. This sequence joins TRBV5-5 and TRBJ1-1; D is undetermined. V lost 0 bases to trimming and J lost 3 bases, with 6 bases between them. CDR3 size: 13 residues. Germline V lookup: CDR1 SGHKS, CDR2 YYEKEE (reference sequence). The CDR3 region has the DNA TGTGCCAGCAGCTTGGCGTCGGACACTGAAGCTTTCTTT. Encoded protein: CASSLASDTEAFF.

The table lists this clonotype with a few counts. V is TRBV7-9 and J is TRBJ1-4; D possibly corresponds to TRBD1 (5 bases). Germline values: CDR1 SEHNR, CDR2 FQNEAQ (reference sequence). The CDR3 totals 14 residues. V gave up 6 bases and J gave up 8 bases, with 16 bases separating them. The CDR3 DNA follows: TGTGCCAGCAGAGGATCGGGGCGAGACGAAAAACTGTTTTTT. Translation: CASRGSGRDEKLFF. Combining the CDR3 with reference TRBV7-9 and TRBJ1-4 gives the whole variable domain DTGVSQNPRHKITKRGQNVTFRCDPISEHNRLYWYRQTLGQGPEFLTYFQNEAQLEKSRLLSDRFSAERPKGSFSTLEIQRTEQGDSAMYLCASRGSGRDEKLFFGSGTQLSVL.

In its sample, this clonotype was seen a few times. This rearrangement joins TRBV5-1 to TRBJ2-5; the D gene is possibly TRBD1 (6 bases). V was clipped by 6 bases and J by 2 bases, with 14 bases between them. The length of the CDR3 is 14 residues. Per germline, CDR1 SGHRS and CDR2 YFSETQ. This CDR3 is CASTDRTVQETQYF. As DNA, the CDR3 is TGCGCCAGCACGGATAGGACAGTTCAAGAGACCCAGTACTTC.

This clonotype was observed at least ten times. The chain links TRBV4-3 to TRBJ2-7; D is ambiguous. Trimming removed 0 bases at V and 2 bases at J, with 8 bases between. There are 14 residues in the CDR3. The V gene's germline CDR1 is LGHNA and CDR2 YSLEER. The CDR3 reads CASSQENGPYEQYF. The CDR3 coding sequence is TGCGCCAGCAGCCAAGAAAACGGTCCCTACGAGCAGTACTTC.

V usage is TRBV12-5 and J usage is TRBJ1-5; possibly TRBD1 for D (6 bases). Trimming took off 7 bases at V and 3 bases at J, with 16 bases between the two ends. The V gene's germline CDR1 is LGHNT and CDR2 FRNRAP. This CDR3 comprises 15 residues. CDR3 DNA: TGTGCTAGTGTCCCCGACAGGTTGTTCAATCAGCCCCAGCATTTT. Amino acid sequence: CASVPDRLFNQPQHF.